Each of the 21 T cell receptor beta chains below was sequenced from the same sample in a study of radiation and T cells in renal cell carcinoma. Sequencing was performed with immunoSEQ multiplex PCR; in TCRdb, only in-frame clones are kept and a portion is missing. The repertoire holds 70,000 to 95,000 clones, with over 65% as singletons. The time point: baseline pretreatment blood. Described treatment: 15 Gy SBRT to primary tumor, nephrectomy 4 weeks later. This material consisted of blood, taken from a patient whose treatment included radiotherapy and nephrectomy. These receptors all come from a man aged 60 to 69 with renal cell carcinoma.

The V call is TRBV6-1, the J call TRBJ1-5; D gene ambiguous. Germline V lookup: CDR1 MNHNS, CDR2 SASEGT. V was clipped by 7 bases and J by 3 bases, with 4 bases between them. CDR3 length: 11 amino acids. The CDR3: CASNTNQPQHF. The CDR3 nucleotides read TGTGCCAGCAACACCAATCAGCCCCAGCATTTT.

The V gene is TRBV5-4, the J gene TRBJ2-3; 11 bases are shared with TRBD2. CDR3 size: 17 residues. Unmatched junction bases numbered 11, after V lost 5 bases and J lost 3 bases. The V gene's germline CDR1 is SGHNT and CDR2 YYREEE (reference sequence). CDR3 loop: CASSKEPGLAETDTQYF. The CDR3 DNA follows: TGTGCCAGCAGTAAGGAACCGGGACTAGCGGAGACAGATACGCAGTATTTT.

The chain links TRBV20-1 to TRBJ2-7; 9 nucleotides line up with TRBD1. This CDR3 is 11 amino acids long. V shed 6 bases, J shed 8 bases, and the junction held 5 bases outside the gene matches. Germline V gives CDR1 DFQATT, CDR2 SNEGSKA (reference sequence). CDR3 protein: CSAPDRGKQYF. The CDR3 region has the DNA TGCAGTGCCCCGGACAGGGGCAAGCAGTACTTC.

The chain links TRBV19 to TRBJ2-5; D may match TRBD1 or TRBD2 (5 bases each). Germline lookup yields CDR1 LNHDA and CDR2 SQIVND (reference sequence). Trimming removed 4 bases from V and 3 bases from J, with 18 bases in between. The CDR3 covers 16 residues. Here the CDR3 reads CASSTGPGPAKETQYF. The CDR3 coding sequence is TGTGCCAGTAGTACCGGACCGGGACCAGCTAAAGAGACCCAGTACTTC.

This CDR3 reads CASSQKQNGIDDEQFF. The CDR3 DNA sequence: TGCGCCAGCAGCCAAAAACAAAACGGGATTGACGATGAGCAGTTCTTC. The V call is TRBV4-1, the J call TRBJ2-1; a weak D match, TRBD2 (5 bases). The CDR3 is 16 residues long. V was shortened by 2 bases and J by 8 bases, with 19 bases between the two germline ends. Germline lookup yields CDR1 MGHRA and CDR2 YSYEKL.

This chain uses TRBV7-8 with TRBJ2-7; D gene ambiguous. V lost 5 bases, J lost 5 bases, and 19 bases lay in between. In germline, CDR1 is SGHVS, CDR2 FQNEAQ. The CDR3 totals 15 residues. In DNA, the CDR3 is TGTGCCAGCAGCCCCAGACGAGACCGGCGGAACGAGCAGTACTTC. This translates into CASSPRRDRRNEQYF. The full variable domain, with the rest looked up from reference TRBV7-8 and TRBJ2-7, is GAGVSQSPRYKVAKRGQDVALRCDPISGHVSLFWYQQALGQGPEFLTYFQNEAQLDKSGLPSDRFFAERPEGSVSTLKIQRTQQEDSAVYLCASSPRRDRRNEQYFGPGTRLTVT.

There are a few counts of this clone. This chain links TRBV5-1 with TRBJ2-3, with 13 positions matching TRBD2. The CDR3 covers 17 residues. J lost 0 bases, V lost 4 bases, and 5 bases had no gene match. The germline gives CDR1 SGHRS, CDR2 YFSETQ. CDR3 nucleotide sequence: TGCGCCAGCAGCCGGGGACTAGCGGGGATTAGCACAGATACGCAGTATTTT. It codes for CASSRGLAGISTDTQYF.

This chain links TRBV18 with TRBJ2-5; a weak D match, TRBD2 (6 bases). Germline CDR1 reads KGHSH; CDR2 reads LQKENI. The CDR3 is 15 residues long. V shed 2 bases and J shed 5 bases, with 15 bases lying between them. Here the CDR3 reads CASSPSFRGTETQYF. Written as DNA, the CDR3 is TGTGCCAGCTCACCATCGTTTCGGGGGACGGAGACCCAGTACTTC.

The chain combines TRBV5-4 with TRBJ2-3; tentatively, D is TRBD2 (5 bases). CDR1 and CDR2 (germline): SGHNT, YYREEE (reference sequence). This CDR3 is 15 amino acids long. V lost 2 bases, J lost 0 bases, and 10 bases lay in between. The CDR3 spells CASSLRTVSTDTQYF. CDR3 sequence (DNA): TGTGCCAGCAGCTTAAGGACTGTCAGCACAGATACGCAGTATTTT.

Points on this clone: The same CDR3 is also encoded by other DNA sequences in this sample. The rearrangement uses TRBV7-2 and TRBJ2-7; 10 bases align to TRBD1. The CDR3 is 14 amino acids. Germline-derived CDR1 and CDR2 are SGHTA and FQGNSA. Trimming cost V 5 bases and J 6 bases; bases outside gene matches: 7. CDR3: CASSPRQGAGEQYF. The DNA of the CDR3 is TGTGCCAGCAGCCCCCGACAGGGGGCGGGCGAGCAGTACTTC.

The J gene is TRBJ1-2, the V gene TRBV18, with TRBD1 matching over 10 bases. This CDR3 has 15 amino acids. Germline trimming cut 3 bases from V and 2 bases from J; bases unmatched to any gene: 3. Germline V lookup: CDR1 KGHSH, CDR2 LQKENI. CDR3 in DNA: TGTGCCAGCTCACCCGGGACAGGGGAAAACTATGGCTACACCTTC. Translation gives CASSPGTGENYGYTF. The full variable domain, in which reference TRBV18 and TRBJ1-2 provide the parts outside the CDR3, is NAGVMQNPRHLVRRRGQEARLRCSPMKGHSHVYWYRQLPEEGLKFMVYLQKENIIDESGMPKERFSAEFPKEGPSILRIQQVVRGDSAAYFCASSPGTGENYGYTFGSGTRLTVV.

This clone came up a few times. The chain joins TRBV5-1 to TRBJ1-4; no firm D call. CDR3 length equals 15 residues. Germline V CDR1 and CDR2: SGHRS, YFSETQ. The V end lost 0 bases, the J end lost 5 bases, and 11 bases lay between the germline ends. The CDR3 loop is CASSLGALGNEKLFF. DNA of the CDR3: TGCGCCAGCAGCTTGGGGGCGTTGGGGAATGAAAAACTGTTTTTT.

The rearrangement links TRBV27 to TRBJ2-3; 7 bases fit TRBD1. The CDR3 spans 16 residues. Germline V gene sequence: CDR1 MNHEY, CDR2 SMNVEV (reference sequence). J gave up 3 bases and V 8 bases, and 14 bases lay outside the gene matches. As DNA, the CDR3 is TGTGCCAGCGGGGCCCGGGACAGACGAGGGACAGATACGCAGTATTTT. Translated, it gives CASGARDRRGTDTQYF.

V usage is TRBV10-2 and J usage is TRBJ1-1; 9 nucleotides match TRBD1. This CDR3 has 16 residues. Germline V gene lookup returns CDR1 WSHSY and CDR2 SAAADI. The trim removed 0 bases at V and 4 bases at J, leaving 6 bases unmatched. CDR3 protein: CASSESWGQGATEAFF. The CDR3 DNA follows: TGCGCCAGCAGTGAGTCGTGGGGACAGGGCGCCACTGAAGCTTTCTTT.

The rearrangement uses TRBV7-9 and TRBJ2-2, with D possibly TRBD1 on 6 matching bases. Trimming stripped 10 bases from V and 2 bases from J, with 14 bases between. The germline CDR1 and CDR2 sequences are SEHNR and FQNEAQ (reference sequence). CDR3 size: 14 residues. The CDR3 DNA sequence: TGTGCCACCCCCGGGACACTTAACACCGGGGAGCTGTTTTTT. Translation gives CATPGTLNTGELFF. Using reference TRBV7-9 and TRBJ2-2 for the parts outside the CDR3, the full variable domain is DTGVSQNPRHKITKRGQNVTFRCDPISEHNRLYWYRQTLGQGPEFLTYFQNEAQLEKSRLLSDRFSAERPKGSFSTLEIQRTEQGDSAMYLCATPGTLNTGELFFGEGSRLTVL.

J is TRBJ2-3 and V is TRBV29-1; perhaps TRBD2 as D (6 bases). The CDR3 runs to 16 residues. Trimming took 1 base from V and 2 from J, leaving 16 bases between them. In germline, CDR1 is SQVTM, CDR2 ANQGSEA. In DNA, the CDR3 is TGCAGCGTTGAAGCCCCCTCTACGCGGGACACAGATACGCAGTATTTT. It yields the protein CSVEAPSTRDTDTQYF.

The chain combines TRBV27 with TRBJ2-1; the D call may be TRBD1 or TRBD2 (5 bases each). V lost 8 bases and J lost 8, with 22 bases in between. The CDR3 covers 15 residues. Per the germline V gene, CDR1 is MNHEY and CDR2 is SMNVEV (reference sequence). In DNA form, the CDR3 reads TGTGCCAGCGGCCGACGGGGATTGTCGGGGCATGAGCAGTTCTTC. Translation gives CASGRRGLSGHEQFF.

This chain connects TRBV7-8 to TRBJ2-3; D is possibly TRBD1 (5 bases). Germline V gene data show CDR1 as SGHVS and CDR2 as FQNEAQ. This CDR3 is built from 15 residues. Between the trimmed V and J ends, which lost 4 bases and 0 bases, there was a span of 11 bases. The CDR3 reads CASSSHRFSTDTQYF. The CDR3 DNA sequence: TGTGCCAGCAGCTCCCACAGGTTTAGCACAGATACGCAGTATTTT.

This chain links TRBV5-6 with TRBJ2-7; 8 bases match TRBD1. Germline lookup yields CDR1 SGHDT and CDR2 YYEEEE. The CDR3 totals 16 residues. The ends lost 0 bases at V and 4 bases at J; junction bases unmatched: 9. CDR3 sequence (DNA): TGTGCCAGCAGCTTGGACCCCAGGGGGCCGGGGTACGAGCAGTACTTC. Translated, it gives CASSLDPRGPGYEQYF.

The rearrangement joins TRBV19 to TRBJ2-1; D is ambiguous. The CDR3 is 15 amino acids. Trimming cost V 3 bases and J 4 bases, with 13 bases left between them. Germline V gives CDR1 LNHDA, CDR2 SQIVND (reference sequence). This CDR3 is CASSMIGGDYNEQFF. The CDR3 DNA follows: TGTGCCAGTAGTATGATAGGCGGAGATTACAATGAGCAGTTCTTC. The whole variable domain, filled in from reference TRBV19 and TRBJ2-1, reads DGGITQSPKYLFRKEGQNVTLSCEQNLNHDAMYWYRQDPGQGLRLIYYSQIVNDFQKGDIAEGYSVSREKKESFPLTVTSAQKNPTAFYLCASSMIGGDYNEQFFGPGTRLTVL.

V and J are TRBV28 and TRBJ2-2; 7 bases are a match to TRBD2. This CDR3 spans 24 amino acids. Germline trimming cut 6 bases from V and 1 base from J; bases unmatched to any gene: 32. Germline-derived CDR1 and CDR2 are MDHEN and SYDVKM. The CDR3 nucleotides read TGTGCCAGCAGCCCAGCCGTCCCAATCTATGGGGGAGGGCCCTCCTCTCTGAACACCGGGGAGCTGTTTTTT. It encodes CASSPAVPIYGGGPSSLNTGELFF.